This T cell receptor beta chain stems from a study of blood T cell repertoires in COVID-19. Study-wide context: Samples of COVID-19 (acute and convalescent) were obtained from the United States, Italy and Spain. T cells, B-cell-depleted T cells, or PBMCs provided the cDNA or gDNA that served as material.

About this clone: The germline gene is not matched at one end of the junction; a read error may be the cause.

Original handling: Nucleated cell counts were estimated from reference gene primer amplification. Produced via immunoSEQ multiplex PCR; TCRdb's table is partial and in-frame only. That table is the source of V, J and clone size, and D and trimming were worked out from the DNA. This sample has about 58,000 clones, with under 90% found just once. This TCR came from a man aged 35 to 55 with active COVID-19. The sequenced sample was peripheral blood.

The CDR3 region is CASSPLAGNAGELFF. The CDR3 DNA reads TGTGCCAGCTCACCGCTAGCGGGGAACGCCGGGGAGCTGTTTTTT. This chain uses TRBV18 with TRBJ2-2, with 9 bases identical to TRBD2. There are 15 residues in the CDR3. Germline V lookup: CDR1 KGHSH, CDR2 LQKENI.